Described below is a single T cell receptor beta chain sequence and its context. Produced via immunoSEQ multiplex PCR; TCRdb's table is partial and in-frame only. The profile shows 87,000 or so clones, around 84% of them singletons. Time point specified: pretreatment peripheral blood. Patient disease was locally advanced or metastatic urothelial carcinoma. Peripheral blood mononuclear cells were collected from every patient before and during treatment, yielding between 1 and 8 samples per patient. The data originate from a study of PD-L1 blockade in urothelial cancer. Turning to the study itself: Atezolizumab, begun by patients at some point between 2013 and 2014, was given at 1,200 mg intravenously every 3 weeks. The researchers analyzed blood 3 weeks (second dose) and 6 weeks after treatment start.

Germline loops: CDR1 SGHTA, CDR2 FQGTGA. Losses at the gene ends were 4 bases for V and 6 bases for J; bases not matched to a gene: 13. The CDR3 runs to 18 residues. Sequencing was performed on PBMCs, taken around atezolizumab (anti-PD-L1) treatment. The chain has TRBV7-3 and TRBJ2-1; 12 nucleotides align to TRBD2. The origin of this receptor is a man aged 60 to 69 with urothelial cancer. CDR3 nucleotides: TGTGCCAGCAGCTCCCACCCTCTAGCGGGGGGGCCTATCAATGAGCAGTTCTTC. Amino acids: CASSSHPLAGGPINEQFF.